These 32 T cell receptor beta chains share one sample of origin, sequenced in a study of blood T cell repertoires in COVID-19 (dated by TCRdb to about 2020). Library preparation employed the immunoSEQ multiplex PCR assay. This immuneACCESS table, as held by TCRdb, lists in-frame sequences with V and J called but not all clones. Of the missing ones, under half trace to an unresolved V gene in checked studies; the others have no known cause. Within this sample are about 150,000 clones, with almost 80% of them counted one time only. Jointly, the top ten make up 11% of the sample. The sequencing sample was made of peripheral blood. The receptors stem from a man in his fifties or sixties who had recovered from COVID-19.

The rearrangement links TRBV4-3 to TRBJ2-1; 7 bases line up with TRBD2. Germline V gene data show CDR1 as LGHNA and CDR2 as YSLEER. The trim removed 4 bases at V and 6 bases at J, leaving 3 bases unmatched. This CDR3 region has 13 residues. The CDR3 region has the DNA TGCGCCAGCAGCCTGGGGACTACCAATGAGCAGTTCTTC. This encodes CASSLGTTNEQFF.

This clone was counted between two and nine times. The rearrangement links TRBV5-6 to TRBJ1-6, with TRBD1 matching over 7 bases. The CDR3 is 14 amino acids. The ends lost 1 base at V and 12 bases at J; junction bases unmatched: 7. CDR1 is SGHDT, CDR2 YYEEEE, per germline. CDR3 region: CASSLYRGERPLHF. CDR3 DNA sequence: TGTGCCAGCAGCTTGTACAGGGGAGAAAGACCCCTCCACTTT.

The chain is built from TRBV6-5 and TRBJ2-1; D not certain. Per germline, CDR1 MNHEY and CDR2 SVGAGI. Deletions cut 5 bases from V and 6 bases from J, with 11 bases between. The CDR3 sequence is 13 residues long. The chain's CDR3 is CASSPPRGNEQFF. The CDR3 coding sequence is TGTGCCAGCAGTCCCCCGCGCGGCAATGAGCAGTTCTTC.

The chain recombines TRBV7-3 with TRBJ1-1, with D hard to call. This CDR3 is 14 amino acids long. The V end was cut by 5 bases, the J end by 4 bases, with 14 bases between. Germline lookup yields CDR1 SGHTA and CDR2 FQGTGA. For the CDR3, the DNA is TGTGCCAGCAGCCCACACGGGCTAGCCACTGAAGCTTTCTTT. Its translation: CASSPHGLATEAFF.

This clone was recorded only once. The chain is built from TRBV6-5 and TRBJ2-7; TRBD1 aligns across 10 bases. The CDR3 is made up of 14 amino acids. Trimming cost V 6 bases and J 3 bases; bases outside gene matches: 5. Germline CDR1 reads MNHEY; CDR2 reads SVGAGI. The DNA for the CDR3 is TGTGCCAGCAGCCCCGGGACAGGGGTCTACGAGCAGTACTTC. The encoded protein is CASSPGTGVYEQYF.

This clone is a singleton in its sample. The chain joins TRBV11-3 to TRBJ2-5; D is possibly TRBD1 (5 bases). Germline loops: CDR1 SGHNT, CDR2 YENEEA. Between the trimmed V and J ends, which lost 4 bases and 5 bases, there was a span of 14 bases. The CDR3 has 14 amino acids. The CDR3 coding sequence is TGTGCCAGCAGCTCCTTCAGGGCCCCCGAGACCCAGTACTTC. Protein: CASSSFRAPETQYF.

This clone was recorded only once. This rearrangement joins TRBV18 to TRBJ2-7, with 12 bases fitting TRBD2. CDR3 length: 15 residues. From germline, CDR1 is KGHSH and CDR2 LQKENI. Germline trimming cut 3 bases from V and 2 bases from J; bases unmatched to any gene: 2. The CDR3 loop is CASSPRTSGTYEQYF. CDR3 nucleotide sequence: TGTGCCAGCTCACCGCGGACTAGCGGGACCTACGAGCAGTACTTC.

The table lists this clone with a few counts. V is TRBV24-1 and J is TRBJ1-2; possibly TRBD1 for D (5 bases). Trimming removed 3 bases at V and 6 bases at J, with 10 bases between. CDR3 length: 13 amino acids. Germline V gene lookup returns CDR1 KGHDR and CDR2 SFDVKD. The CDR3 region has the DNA TGTGCCACCAGTGATCTGGGGCGGAATGGCTACACCTTC. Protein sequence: CATSDLGRNGYTF.

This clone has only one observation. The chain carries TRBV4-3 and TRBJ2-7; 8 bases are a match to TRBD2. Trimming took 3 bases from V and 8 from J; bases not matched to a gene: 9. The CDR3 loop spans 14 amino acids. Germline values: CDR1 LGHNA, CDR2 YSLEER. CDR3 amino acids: CASSHGTRGSKQYF. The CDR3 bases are TGCGCCAGCAGCCACGGGACTAGGGGTTCGAAGCAGTACTTC.

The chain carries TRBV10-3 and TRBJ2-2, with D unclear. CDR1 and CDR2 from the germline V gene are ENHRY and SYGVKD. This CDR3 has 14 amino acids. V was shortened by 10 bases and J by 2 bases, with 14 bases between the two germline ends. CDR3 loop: CATQTRSNTGELFF. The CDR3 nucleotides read TGTGCCACCCAGACTCGATCTAACACCGGGGAGCTGTTTTTT.

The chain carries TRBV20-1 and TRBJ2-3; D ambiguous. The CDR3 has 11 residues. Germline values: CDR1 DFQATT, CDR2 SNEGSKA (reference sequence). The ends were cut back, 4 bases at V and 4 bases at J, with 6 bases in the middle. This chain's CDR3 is CSAIVADTQYF. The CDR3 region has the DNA TGCAGTGCTATAGTGGCAGATACGCAGTATTTT.

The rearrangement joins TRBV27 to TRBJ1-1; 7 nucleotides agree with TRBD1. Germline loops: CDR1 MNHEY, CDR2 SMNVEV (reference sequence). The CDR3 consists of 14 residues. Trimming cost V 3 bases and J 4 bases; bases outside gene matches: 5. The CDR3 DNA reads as TGTGCCAGCAGTTTTATGGCAGGGGGCACTGAAGCTTTCTTT. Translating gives CASSFMAGGTEAFF.

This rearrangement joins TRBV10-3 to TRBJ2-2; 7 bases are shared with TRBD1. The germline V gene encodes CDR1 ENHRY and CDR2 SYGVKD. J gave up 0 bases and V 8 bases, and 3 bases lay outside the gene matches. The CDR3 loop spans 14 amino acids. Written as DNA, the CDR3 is TGTGCCATCCGGGACAGCCCGAACACCGGGGAGCTGTTTTTT. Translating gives CAIRDSPNTGELFF.

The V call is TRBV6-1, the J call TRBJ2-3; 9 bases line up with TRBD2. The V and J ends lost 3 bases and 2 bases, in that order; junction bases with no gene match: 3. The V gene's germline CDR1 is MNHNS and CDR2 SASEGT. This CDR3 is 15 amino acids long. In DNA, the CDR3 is TGTGCCAGCAGTGATAGCGGGGGAGTCACAGATACGCAGTATTTT. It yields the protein CASSDSGGVTDTQYF.

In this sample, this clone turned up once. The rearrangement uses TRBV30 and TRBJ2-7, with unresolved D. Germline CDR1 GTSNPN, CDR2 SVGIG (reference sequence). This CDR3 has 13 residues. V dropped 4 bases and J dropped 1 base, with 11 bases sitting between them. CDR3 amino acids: CAWNGISSYEQYF. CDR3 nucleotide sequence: TGTGCCTGGAACGGTATTTCTTCCTACGAGCAGTACTTC.

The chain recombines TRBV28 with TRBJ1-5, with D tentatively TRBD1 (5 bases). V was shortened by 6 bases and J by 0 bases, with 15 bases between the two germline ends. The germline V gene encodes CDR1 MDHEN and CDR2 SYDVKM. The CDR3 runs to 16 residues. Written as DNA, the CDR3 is TGTGCCAGCAGGCGCTTCAGGGATGATAGCAATCAGCCCCAGCATTTT. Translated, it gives CASRRFRDDSNQPQHF.

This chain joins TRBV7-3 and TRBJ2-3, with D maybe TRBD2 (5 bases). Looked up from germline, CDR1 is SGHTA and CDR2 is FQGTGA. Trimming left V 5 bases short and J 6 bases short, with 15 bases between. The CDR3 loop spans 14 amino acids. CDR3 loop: CASSPSGGEDTQYF. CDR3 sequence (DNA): TGTGCCAGCAGCCCCTCCGGTGGGGAGGATACGCAGTATTTT. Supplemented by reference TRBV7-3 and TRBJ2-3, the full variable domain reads GAGVSQTPSNKVTEKGKYVELRCDPISGHTALYWYRQSLGQGPEFLIYFQGTGAADDSGLPNDRFFAVRPEGSVSTLKIQRTERGDSAVYLCASSPSGGEDTQYFGPGTRLTVL.

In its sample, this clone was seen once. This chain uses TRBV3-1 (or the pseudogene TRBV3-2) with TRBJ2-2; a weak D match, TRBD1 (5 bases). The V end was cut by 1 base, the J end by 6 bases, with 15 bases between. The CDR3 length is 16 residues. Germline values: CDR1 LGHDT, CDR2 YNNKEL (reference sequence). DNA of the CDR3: TGTGCCAGCAGCCAAGTCCAGGGTACGGTCCCCGGGGAGCTGTTTTTT. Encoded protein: CASSQVQGTVPGELFF.

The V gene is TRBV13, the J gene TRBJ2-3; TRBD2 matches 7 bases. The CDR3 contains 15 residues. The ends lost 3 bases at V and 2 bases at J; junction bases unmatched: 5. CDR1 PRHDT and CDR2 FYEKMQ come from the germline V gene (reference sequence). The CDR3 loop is CASSFVRLATDTQYF. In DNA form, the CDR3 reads TGTGCCAGCAGCTTCGTAAGACTAGCCACAGATACGCAGTATTTT.

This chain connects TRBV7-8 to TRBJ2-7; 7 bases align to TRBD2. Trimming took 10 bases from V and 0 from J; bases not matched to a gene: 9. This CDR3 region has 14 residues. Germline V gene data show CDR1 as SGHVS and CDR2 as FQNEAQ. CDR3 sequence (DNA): TGTGCCATTCTGCTGGGGGGGTACTCCTACGAGCAGTACTTC. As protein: CAILLGGYSYEQYF.

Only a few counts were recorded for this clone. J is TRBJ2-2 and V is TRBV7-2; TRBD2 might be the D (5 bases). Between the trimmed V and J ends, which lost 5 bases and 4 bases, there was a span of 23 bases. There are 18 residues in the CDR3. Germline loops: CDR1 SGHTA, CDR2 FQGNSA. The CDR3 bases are TGTGCCAGCAGCACTCCATATCTAGCCGTGGGTGGCACCGGGGAGCTGTTTTTT. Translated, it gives CASSTPYLAVGGTGELFF.

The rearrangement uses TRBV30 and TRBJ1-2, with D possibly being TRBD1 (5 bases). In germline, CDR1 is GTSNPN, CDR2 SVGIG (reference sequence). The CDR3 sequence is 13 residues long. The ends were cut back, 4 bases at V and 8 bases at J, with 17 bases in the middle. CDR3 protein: CAWTRITPGGYTF. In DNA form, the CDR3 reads TGTGCCTGGACTCGGATTACGCCAGGGGGCTACACCTTC.

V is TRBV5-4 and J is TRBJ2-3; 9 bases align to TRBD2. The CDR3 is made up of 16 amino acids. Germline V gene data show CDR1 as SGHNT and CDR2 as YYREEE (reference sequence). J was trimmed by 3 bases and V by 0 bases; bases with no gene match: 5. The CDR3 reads CASSLGGRAMTDTQYF. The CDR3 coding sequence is TGTGCCAGCAGCTTGGGCGGGAGGGCCATGACAGATACGCAGTATTTT.

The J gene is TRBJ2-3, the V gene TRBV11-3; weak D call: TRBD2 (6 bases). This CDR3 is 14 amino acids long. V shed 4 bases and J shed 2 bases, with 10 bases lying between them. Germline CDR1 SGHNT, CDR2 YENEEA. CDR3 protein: CASSWRDSTDTQYF. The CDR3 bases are TGTGCCAGCAGCTGGAGGGACTCCACAGATACGCAGTATTTT.

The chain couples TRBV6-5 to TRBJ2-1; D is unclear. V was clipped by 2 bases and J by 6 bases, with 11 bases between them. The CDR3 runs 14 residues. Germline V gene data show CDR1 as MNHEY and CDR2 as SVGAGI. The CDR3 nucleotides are TGTGCCAGCAGTTACGGGCAGACCATCAATGAGCAGTTCTTC. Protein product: CASSYGQTINEQFF.

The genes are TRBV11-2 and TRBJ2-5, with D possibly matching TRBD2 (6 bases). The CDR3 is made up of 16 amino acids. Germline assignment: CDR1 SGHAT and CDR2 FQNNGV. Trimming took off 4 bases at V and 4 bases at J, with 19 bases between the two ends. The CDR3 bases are TGTGCCAGCAGCTCTACCCTTCGGGACTCACTAGAGACCCAGTACTTC. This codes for CASSSTLRDSLETQYF. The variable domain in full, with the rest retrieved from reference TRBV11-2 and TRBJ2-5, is EAGVAQSPRYKIIEKRQSVAFWCNPISGHATLYWYQQILGQGPKLLIQFQNNGVVDDSQLPKDRFSAERLKGVDSTLKIQPAKLEDSAVYLCASSSTLRDSLETQYFGPGTRLLVL.

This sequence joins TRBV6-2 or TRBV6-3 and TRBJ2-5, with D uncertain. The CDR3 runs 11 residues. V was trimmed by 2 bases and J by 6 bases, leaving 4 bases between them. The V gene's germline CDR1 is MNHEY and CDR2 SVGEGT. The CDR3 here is CASSYQKTQYF. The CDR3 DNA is TGTGCCAGCAGTTACCAGAAGACCCAGTACTTC.

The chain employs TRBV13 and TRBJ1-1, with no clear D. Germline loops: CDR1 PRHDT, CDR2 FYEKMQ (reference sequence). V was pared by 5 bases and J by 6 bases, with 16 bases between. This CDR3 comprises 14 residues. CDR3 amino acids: CASSPGLSDPEAFF. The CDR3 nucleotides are TGTGCCAGCAGCCCTGGACTTTCAGACCCTGAAGCTTTCTTT.

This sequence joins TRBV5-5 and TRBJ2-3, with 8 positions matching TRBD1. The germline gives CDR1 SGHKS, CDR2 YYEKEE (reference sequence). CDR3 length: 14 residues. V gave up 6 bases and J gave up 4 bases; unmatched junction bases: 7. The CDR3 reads CASTQGQVADTQYF. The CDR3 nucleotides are TGTGCCAGCACCCAGGGACAGGTGGCAGATACGCAGTATTTT.

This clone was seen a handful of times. As DNA, the CDR3 is TGCGCCAGCCAAGAGGGGGCCGGAAGCTCCTACAATGAGCAGTTCTTC. This encodes CASQEGAGSSYNEQFF. The chain is built from TRBV5-1 and TRBJ2-1; TRBD1 matches 7 bases. The ends lost 7 bases at V and 0 bases at J; junction bases unmatched: 10. The germline CDR1 and CDR2 sequences are SGHRS and YFSETQ. This CDR3 has 16 amino acids. Full variable domain (missing parts from reference TRBV5-1 and TRBJ2-1): KAGVTQTPRYLIKTRGQQVTLSCSPISGHRSVSWYQQTPGQGLQFLFEYFSETQRNKGNFPGRFSGRQFSNSRSEMNVSTLELGDSALYLCASQEGAGSSYNEQFFGPGTRLTVL.

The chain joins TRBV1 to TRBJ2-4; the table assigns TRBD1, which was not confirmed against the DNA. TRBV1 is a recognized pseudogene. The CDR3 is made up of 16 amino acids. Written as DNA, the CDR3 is TGCACCAGCAGCCCCAAGGGGCCTGAGGCCAAAAACATTCAGTACTTC. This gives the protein CTSSPKGPEAKNIQYF.

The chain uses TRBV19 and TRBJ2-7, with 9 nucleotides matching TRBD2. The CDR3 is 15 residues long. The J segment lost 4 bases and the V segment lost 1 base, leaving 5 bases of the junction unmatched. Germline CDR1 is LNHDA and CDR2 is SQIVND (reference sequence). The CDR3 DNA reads TGTGCCAGTAGTATAGGCCAGCGGGAGGCGTACGAGCAGTACTTC. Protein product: CASSIGQREAYEQYF.